A selection of T cell receptor beta chains follows, all from one sample in a study of cytomegalovirus exposure and HLA in healthy donors. Repertoires were generated with immunoSEQ multiplex PCR, while TCRdb's copy carries only in-frame clones and drops some. The table has about 170,000 clones, 75% to 80% seen once. The sequenced material came from PBMCs. The source of these receptors is a woman aged 50 to 60 in good health and CMV-seropositive. Both conserved end residues are part of each CDR3. The order of the fields is V gene, D gene, J gene, clone size, CDR3 DNA, CDR3 protein. A D gene is named only where the DNA matches it firmly. Clone size, where shown, is once, few, many, or a class for clones that have expanded.

TRBV28,NA,TRBJ2-7,once,TGTGCCAGCAGTTTCCCCACCTCCCGCGGGGGCGCCTCCTACGAGCAGTACTTC,CASSFPTSRGGASYEQYF
TRBV27,TRBD1,TRBJ2-5,NA,TGTGCCAGCAGTTTAGACAGGGGTCGTCAAGAGACCCAGTACTTC,CASSLDRGRQETQYF
TRBV11-2,NA,TRBJ1-1,NA,TGTGCCAGCAGCTTAGCGGGGGGCAGGTGGAACACTGAAGCTTTCTTT,CASSLAGGRWNTEAFF
TRBV2,NA,TRBJ2-1,NA,TGTGCCAGCAGGTCTTACAATGAGCAGTTCTTC,CASRSYNEQFF
TRBV14,NA,TRBJ1-2,NA,TGTGCCAGCAGCCAAGCCCAGGGGTCCGGCTACACCTTC,CASSQAQGSGYTF
TRBV28,NA,TRBJ2-1,NA,TGTGCCAGCAGTTTCCACTCCCAGGGGTTCTTTGGCAATGAGCAGTTCTTC,CASSFHSQGFFGNEQFF
TRBV10-3,TRBD1,TRBJ1-1,NA,TGTGCCATCACCCAGACAGGGGGCACTGAAGCTTTCTTT,CAITQTGGTEAFF
TRBV5-4,NA,TRBJ2-2,NA,TGTGCCAGCAGCTTGGGATACGCGGACACCGGGGAGCTGTTTTTT,CASSLGYADTGELFF
TRBV25-1,TRBD2,TRBJ2-5,once,TGTGCCAGCAGTCGGACTAGCGGGGGGGCAGAGACCCAGTACTTC,CASSRTSGGAETQYF
TRBV11-3,NA,TRBJ2-7,NA,TGTGCCAGCAGCTTAGATGGGACATCGGACGAGCGGTACTTC,CASSLDGTSDERYF
TRBV18,NA,TRBJ2-2,NA,TGTGCCAGCTCACCCGAAGGTCTAGCCGGGGAGCTGTTTTTT,CASSPEGLAGELFF